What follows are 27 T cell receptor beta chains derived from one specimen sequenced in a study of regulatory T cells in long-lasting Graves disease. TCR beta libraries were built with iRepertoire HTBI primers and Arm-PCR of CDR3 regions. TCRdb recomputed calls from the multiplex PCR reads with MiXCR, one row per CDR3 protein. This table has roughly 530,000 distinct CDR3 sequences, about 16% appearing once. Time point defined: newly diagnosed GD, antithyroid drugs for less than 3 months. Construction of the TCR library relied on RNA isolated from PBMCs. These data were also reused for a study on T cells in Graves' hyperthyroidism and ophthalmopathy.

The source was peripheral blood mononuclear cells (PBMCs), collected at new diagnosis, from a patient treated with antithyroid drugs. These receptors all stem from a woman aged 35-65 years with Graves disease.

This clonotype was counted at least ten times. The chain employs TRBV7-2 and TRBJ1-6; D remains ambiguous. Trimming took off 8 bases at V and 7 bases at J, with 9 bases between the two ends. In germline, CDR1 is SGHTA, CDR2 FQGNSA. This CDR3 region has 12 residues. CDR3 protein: CASRKPNSPLHF. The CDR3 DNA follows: TGTGCCAGCCGAAAACCCAATTCACCCCTCCACTTT.

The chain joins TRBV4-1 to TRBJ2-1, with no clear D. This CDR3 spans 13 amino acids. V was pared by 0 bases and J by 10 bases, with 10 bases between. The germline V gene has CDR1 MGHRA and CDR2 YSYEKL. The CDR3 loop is CASSQELVGEQFF. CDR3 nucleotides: TGCGCCAGCAGCCAAGAATTAGTAGGGGAGCAGTTCTTC.

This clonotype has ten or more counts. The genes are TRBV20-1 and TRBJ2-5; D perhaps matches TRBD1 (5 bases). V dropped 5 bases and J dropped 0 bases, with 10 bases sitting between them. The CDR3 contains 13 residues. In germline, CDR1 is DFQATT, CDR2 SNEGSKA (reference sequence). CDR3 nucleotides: TGCAGTGCTTCGACAGCGAACCAAGAGACCCAGTACTTC. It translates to CSASTANQETQYF.

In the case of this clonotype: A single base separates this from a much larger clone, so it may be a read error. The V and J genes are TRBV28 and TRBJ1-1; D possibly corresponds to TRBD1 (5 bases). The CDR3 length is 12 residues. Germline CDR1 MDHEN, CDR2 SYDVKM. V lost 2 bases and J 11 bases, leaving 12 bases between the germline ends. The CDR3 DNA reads TGTGCCAGCAGTTTAATACGGGACTTGGCTTTCTTT. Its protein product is CASSLIRDLAFF.

The DNA for the CDR3 is TGTGCCTGGAGTCCCGGCCTAGCGGGGGGTACGGAGACCCAGTACTTC. This translates into CAWSPGLAGGTETQYF. The V gene is TRBV30, the J gene TRBJ2-5, with 11 bases matching TRBD2. Germline V gene lookup returns CDR1 GTSNPN and CDR2 SVGIG (reference sequence). The CDR3 sequence is 16 residues long. V shed 2 bases and J 5 bases; nucleotides not matched to a gene: 10. The full variable domain, rest sourced from reference TRBV30 and TRBJ2-5, is SQTIHQWPATLVQPVGSPLSLECTVEGTSNPNLYWYRQAAGRGLQLLFYSVGIGQISSEVPQNLSASRPQDRQFILSSKKLLLSDSGFYLCAWSPGLAGGTETQYFGPGTRLLVL.

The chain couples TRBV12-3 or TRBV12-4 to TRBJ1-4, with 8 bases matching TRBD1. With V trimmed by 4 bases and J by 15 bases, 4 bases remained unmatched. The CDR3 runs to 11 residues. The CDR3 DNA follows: TGTGCCAGCAGTTCCGGGACAGGAGTGTTTTTT. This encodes CASSSGTGVFF.

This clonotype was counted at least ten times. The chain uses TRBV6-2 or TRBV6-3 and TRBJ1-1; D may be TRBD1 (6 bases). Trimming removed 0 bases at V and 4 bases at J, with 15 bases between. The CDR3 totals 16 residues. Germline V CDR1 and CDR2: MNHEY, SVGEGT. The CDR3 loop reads CASSYSRWGAGTEAFF. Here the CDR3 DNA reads TGTGCCAGCAGTTACTCGAGGTGGGGGGCTGGCACTGAAGCTTTCTTT.

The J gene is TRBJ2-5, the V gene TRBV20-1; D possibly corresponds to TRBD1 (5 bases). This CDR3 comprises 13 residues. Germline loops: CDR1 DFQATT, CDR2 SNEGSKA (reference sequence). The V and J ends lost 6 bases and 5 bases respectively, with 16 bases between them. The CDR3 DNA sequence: TGCAGTGCGGAAACTTCAGGGTTGGAGACCCAGTACTTC. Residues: CSAETSGLETQYF.

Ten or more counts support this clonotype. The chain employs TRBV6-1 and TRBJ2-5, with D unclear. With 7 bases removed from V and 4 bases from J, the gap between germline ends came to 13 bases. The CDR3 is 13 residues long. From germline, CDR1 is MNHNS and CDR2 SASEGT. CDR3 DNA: TGTGCCAGCACCCGCCGAGGCGGAGAGACCCAGTACTTC. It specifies CASTRRGGETQYF.

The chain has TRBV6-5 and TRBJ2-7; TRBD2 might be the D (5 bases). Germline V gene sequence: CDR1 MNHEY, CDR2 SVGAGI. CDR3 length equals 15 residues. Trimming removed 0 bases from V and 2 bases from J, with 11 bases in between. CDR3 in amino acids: CASSYSTTNPYEQYF. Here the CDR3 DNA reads TGTGCCAGCAGTTACTCGACTACGAACCCCTACGAGCAGTACTTC.

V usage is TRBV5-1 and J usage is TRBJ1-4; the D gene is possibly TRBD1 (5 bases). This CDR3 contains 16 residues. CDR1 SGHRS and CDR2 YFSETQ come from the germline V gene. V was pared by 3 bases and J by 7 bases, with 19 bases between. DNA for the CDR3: TGCGCCAGCAGCTGGAACGTCGGGGCCGTGACTGAAAAACTGTTTTTT. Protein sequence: CASSWNVGAVTEKLFF.

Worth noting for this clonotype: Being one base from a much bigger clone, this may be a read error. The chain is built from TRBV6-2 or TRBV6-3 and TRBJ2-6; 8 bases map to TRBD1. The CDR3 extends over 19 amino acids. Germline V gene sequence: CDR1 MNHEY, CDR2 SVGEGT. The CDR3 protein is CASSYRRTGWISGADVLTF. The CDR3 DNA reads TGTGCCAGCAGTTACCGGAGGACAGGGTGGATCTCTGGGGCCGACGTCCTGACTTTC.

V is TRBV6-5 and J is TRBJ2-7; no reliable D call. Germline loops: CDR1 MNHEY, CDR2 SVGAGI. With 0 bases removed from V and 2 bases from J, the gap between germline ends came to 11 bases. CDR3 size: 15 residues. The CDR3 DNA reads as TGTGCCAGCAGTTACTCGAGACCTCCCGCCTACGAGCAGTACTTC. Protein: CASSYSRPPAYEQYF.

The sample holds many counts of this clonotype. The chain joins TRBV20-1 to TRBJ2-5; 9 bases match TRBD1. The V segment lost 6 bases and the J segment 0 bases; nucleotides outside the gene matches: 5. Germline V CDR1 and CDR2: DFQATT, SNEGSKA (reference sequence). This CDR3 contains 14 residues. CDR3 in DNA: TGCAGTGCCAAAACAGGGGGCAACCAAGAGACCCAGTACTTC. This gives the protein CSAKTGGNQETQYF.

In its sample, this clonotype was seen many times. CDR3 protein: CASGLAPLGGASSYEQYF. CDR3 DNA sequence: TGTGCTAGTGGTTTGGCCCCTTTGGGGGGGGCTAGCTCCTACGAGCAGTACTTC. The chain uses TRBV12-5 and TRBJ2-7, with a tentative D call TRBD2 (7 bases). Germline CDR1 is LGHNT and CDR2 is FRNRAP. V lost 1 base and J lost 0, with 19 bases in between. The CDR3 runs to 18 residues.

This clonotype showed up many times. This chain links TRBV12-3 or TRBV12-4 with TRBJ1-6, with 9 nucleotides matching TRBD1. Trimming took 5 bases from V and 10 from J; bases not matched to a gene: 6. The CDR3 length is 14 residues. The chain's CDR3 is CASSLTGGNSPLHF. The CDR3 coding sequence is TGTGCCAGCAGTCTCACAGGGGGCAACTCACCCCTCCACTTT.

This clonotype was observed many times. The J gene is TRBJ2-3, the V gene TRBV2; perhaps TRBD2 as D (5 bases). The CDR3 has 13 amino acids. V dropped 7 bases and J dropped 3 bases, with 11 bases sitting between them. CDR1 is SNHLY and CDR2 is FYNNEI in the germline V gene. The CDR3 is CASTRGRTDTQYF. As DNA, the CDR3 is TGTGCCAGCACTCGGGGTCGTACAGATACGCAGTATTTT.

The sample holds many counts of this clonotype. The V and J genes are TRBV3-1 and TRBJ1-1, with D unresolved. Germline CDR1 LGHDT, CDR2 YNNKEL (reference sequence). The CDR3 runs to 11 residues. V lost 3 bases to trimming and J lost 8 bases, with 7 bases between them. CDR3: CASSHAGEAFF. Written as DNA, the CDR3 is TGTGCCAGCAGCCACGCAGGAGAAGCTTTCTTT.

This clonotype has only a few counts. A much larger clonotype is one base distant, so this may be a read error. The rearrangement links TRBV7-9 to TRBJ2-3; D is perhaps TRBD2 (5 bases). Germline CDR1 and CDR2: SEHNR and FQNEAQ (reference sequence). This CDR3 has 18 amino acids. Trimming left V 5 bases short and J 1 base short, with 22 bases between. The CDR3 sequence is CASSPPLGPAARTDTQYF. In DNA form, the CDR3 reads TGTGCCAGCAGCCCTCCACTCGGACCAGCGGCCCGCACAGATACGCAGTATTTT.

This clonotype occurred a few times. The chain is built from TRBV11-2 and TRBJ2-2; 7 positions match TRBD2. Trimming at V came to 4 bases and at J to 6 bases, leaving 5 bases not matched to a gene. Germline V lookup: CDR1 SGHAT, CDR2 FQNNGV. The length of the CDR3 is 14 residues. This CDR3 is CASSSLGGAGELFF. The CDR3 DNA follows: TGTGCCAGCAGCTCCCTGGGGGGGGCCGGGGAGCTGTTTTTT.

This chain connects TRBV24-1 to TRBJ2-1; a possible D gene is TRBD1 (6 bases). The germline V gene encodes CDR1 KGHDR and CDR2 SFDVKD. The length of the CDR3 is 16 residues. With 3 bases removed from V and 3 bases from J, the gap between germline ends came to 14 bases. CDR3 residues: CATSDPTGPLYNEQFF. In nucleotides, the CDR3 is TGTGCCACCAGTGATCCGACAGGACCCCTCTACAATGAGCAGTTCTTC.

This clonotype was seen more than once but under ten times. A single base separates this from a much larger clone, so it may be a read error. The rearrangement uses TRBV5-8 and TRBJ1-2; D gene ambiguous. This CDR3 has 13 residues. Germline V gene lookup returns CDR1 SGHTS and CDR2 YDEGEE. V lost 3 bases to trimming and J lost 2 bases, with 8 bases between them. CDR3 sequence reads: CASSWGRNYGYTF. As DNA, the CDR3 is TGTGCCAGCAGCTGGGGTCGGAACTATGGCTACACCTTC.

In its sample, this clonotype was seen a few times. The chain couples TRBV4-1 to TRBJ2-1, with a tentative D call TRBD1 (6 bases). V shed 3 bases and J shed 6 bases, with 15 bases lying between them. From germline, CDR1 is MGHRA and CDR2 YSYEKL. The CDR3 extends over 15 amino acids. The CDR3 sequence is CASSHHAGGPNEQFF. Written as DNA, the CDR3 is TGCGCCAGCAGCCACCACGCTGGGGGCCCCAATGAGCAGTTCTTC.

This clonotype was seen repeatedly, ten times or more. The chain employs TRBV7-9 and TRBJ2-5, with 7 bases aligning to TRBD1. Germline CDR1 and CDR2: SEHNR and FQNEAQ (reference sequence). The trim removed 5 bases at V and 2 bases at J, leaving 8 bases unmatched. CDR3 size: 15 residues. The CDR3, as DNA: TGTGCCAGCAGCCCCCGCGCAGGGGGACAAGAGACCCAGTACTTC. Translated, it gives CASSPRAGGQETQYF.

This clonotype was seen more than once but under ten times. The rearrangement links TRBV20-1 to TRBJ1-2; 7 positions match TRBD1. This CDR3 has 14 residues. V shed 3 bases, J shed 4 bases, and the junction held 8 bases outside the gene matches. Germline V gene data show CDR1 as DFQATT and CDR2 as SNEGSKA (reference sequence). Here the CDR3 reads CSARGDSQRYGYTF. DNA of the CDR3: TGCAGTGCTAGGGGGGACAGTCAACGCTATGGCTACACCTTC.

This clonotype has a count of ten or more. The CDR3 coding sequence is TGTGCCTGGAGAAGGATGGATACGCAGTATTTT. Protein sequence: CAWRRMDTQYF. The genes are TRBV30 and TRBJ2-3; no clear D. CDR3 length equals 11 residues. Trimming pared 3 bases from V and 6 bases from J, leaving 7 bases between. Germline-derived CDR1 and CDR2 are GTSNPN and SVGIG (reference sequence).

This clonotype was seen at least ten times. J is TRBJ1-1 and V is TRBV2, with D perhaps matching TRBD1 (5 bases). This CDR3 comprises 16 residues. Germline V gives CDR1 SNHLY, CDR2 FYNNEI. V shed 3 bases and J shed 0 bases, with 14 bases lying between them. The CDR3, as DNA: TGTGCCAGCAGTGAGAGGGAGCAGGGACTGAACACTGAAGCTTTCTTT. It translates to CASSEREQGLNTEAFF.